Below are 29 T cell receptor beta chains sequenced from a single sample in a study of blood T cell repertoires in COVID-19. Sequencing used immunoSEQ multiplex PCR; TCRdb keeps in-frame clones, though not all of them. The sample shows roughly 150,000 clones, roughly 80% of them seen only once. The specimen was PBMCs or T cells enriched from blood (not recorded which). Every receptor here comes from a woman aged 18-29 years who had been exposed to COVID-19.

The V gene is TRBV18, the J gene TRBJ1-2, with 7 bases fitting TRBD1. J gave up 7 bases and V 3 bases, and 5 bases lay outside the gene matches. CDR3 length equals 13 residues. Looked up from germline, CDR1 is KGHSH and CDR2 is LQKENI. CDR3 nucleotides: TGTGCCAGCTCACCGACAGGGACGGCTGGCTACACCTTC. Amino acid sequence: CASSPTGTAGYTF.

The chain couples TRBV5-1 to TRBJ2-7; D gene ambiguous. Germline loops: CDR1 SGHRS, CDR2 YFSETQ. The length of the CDR3 is 14 residues. The ends were cut back, 0 bases at V and 1 base at J, with 8 bases in the middle. CDR3 residues: CASSLVQASYEQYF. DNA for the CDR3: TGCGCCAGCAGCTTGGTGCAGGCTTCCTACGAGCAGTACTTC.

V is TRBV5-8 and J is TRBJ1-6; D is unresolved. Germline V gene lookup returns CDR1 SGHTS and CDR2 YDEGEE. The ends were cut back, 4 bases at V and 10 bases at J, with 12 bases in the middle. CDR3 length equals 13 residues. The CDR3: CASSREVGSPLHF. The CDR3 DNA follows: TGTGCCAGCAGCCGGGAGGTGGGGTCACCCCTCCACTTT.

The chain links TRBV2 to TRBJ2-7, with 14 bases that match TRBD2. The ends lost 1 base at V and 5 bases at J; junction bases unmatched: 7. CDR3 length: 17 residues. Looked up from germline, CDR1 is SNHLY and CDR2 is FYNNEI. The CDR3 region is CASSEGFGTSGSNEQYF. CDR3 nucleotide sequence: TGTGCCAGCAGTGAAGGTTTCGGGACTAGCGGGAGTAACGAGCAGTACTTC.

The V and J genes are TRBV15 and TRBJ2-2, with 7 bases fitting TRBD2. V lost 1 base to trimming and J lost 9 bases; unmatched junction nucleotides: 11. Germline V gives CDR1 LNHNV, CDR2 YYDKDF (reference sequence). There are 16 residues in the CDR3. DNA for the CDR3: TGTGCCACCAGCAGAGGAGACGGGGAGGGTAGCAGGGAGCTGTTTTTT. It yields the protein CATSRGDGEGSRELFF.

This chain uses TRBV2 with TRBJ2-5; 9 bases align to TRBD1. The length of the CDR3 is 16 residues. After removal of 2 bases from V and 4 bases from J, the junction contained 8 bases not matched to a gene. Germline V gene sequence: CDR1 SNHLY, CDR2 FYNNEI. The CDR3 nucleotides read TGTGCCAGCAGTGAACCTCATACAGGGGGCGGAGAGACCCAGTACTTC. Its translation is CASSEPHTGGGETQYF.

The chain recombines TRBV2 with TRBJ1-1; the D gene is possibly TRBD1 (5 bases). V lost 10 bases to trimming and J lost 0 bases, with 15 bases between them. Germline V gene lookup returns CDR1 SNHLY and CDR2 FYNNEI. This CDR3 spans 14 amino acids. CDR3 sequence (DNA): TGTGCCATTGAATTCAGGGACTTGAACACTGAAGCTTTCTTT. This sequence encodes CAIEFRDLNTEAFF.

V is TRBV5-1 and J is TRBJ2-1; TRBD1 might be the D (5 bases). Germline lookup yields CDR1 SGHRS and CDR2 YFSETQ. The CDR3 loop spans 14 amino acids. The V and J ends lost 0 bases and 7 bases respectively, with 11 bases between them. CDR3 residues: CASSLANGQNEQFF. The DNA for the CDR3 is TGCGCCAGCAGCTTGGCGAATGGACAAAATGAGCAGTTCTTC.

The rearrangement links TRBV7-9 to TRBJ2-1, with 12 bases matching TRBD2. The CDR3 contains 15 residues. The J segment lost 7 bases and the V segment lost 5 bases, leaving 6 bases of the junction unmatched. Germline-derived CDR1 and CDR2 are SEHNR and FQNEAQ (reference sequence). The CDR3 region is CASSVLAGGSNEQFF. In DNA, the CDR3 is TGTGCCAGCAGCGTACTAGCGGGAGGTAGTAATGAGCAGTTCTTC. Full variable domain (remainder filled in from reference TRBV7-9 and TRBJ2-1): DTGVSQNPRHKITKRGQNVTFRCDPISEHNRLYWYRQTLGQGPEFLTYFQNEAQLEKSRLLSDRFSAERPKGSFSTLEIQRTEQGDSAMYLCASSVLAGGSNEQFFGPGTRLTVL.

The V gene is TRBV15, the J gene TRBJ1-3; maybe TRBD1 (5 bases). This CDR3 contains 19 residues. The ends were cut back, 1 base at V and 1 base at J, with 20 bases in the middle. Germline V CDR1 and CDR2: LNHNV, YYDKDF (reference sequence). The CDR3 nucleotides are TGTGCCACCAGCAGAGGCCCCCCAGGGCGCCGCCGATCTGGAAACACCATATATTTT. Protein product: CATSRGPPGRRRSGNTIYF.

The chain couples TRBV5-5 to TRBJ1-1; D may be TRBD1 (5 bases). Trimming shortened V by 1 base and J by 1 base, and 11 bases separated the two germline ends. Germline loops: CDR1 SGHKS, CDR2 YYEKEE (reference sequence). The CDR3 spans 15 residues. CDR3 residues: CASSLKGYQNTEAFF. In DNA, the CDR3 is TGTGCCAGCAGCTTGAAGGGGTATCAGAACACTGAAGCTTTCTTT. Full variable domain (remainder filled in from reference TRBV5-5 and TRBJ1-1): DAGVTQSPTHLIKTRGQQVTLRCSPISGHKSVSWYQQVLGQGPQFIFQYYEKEERGRGNFPDRFSARQFPNYSSELNVNALLLGDSALYLCASSLKGYQNTEAFFGQGTRLTVV.

This clone was seen more than once but under ten times. The genes are TRBV10-3 and TRBJ1-1; 8 bases align to TRBD1. V lost 5 bases to trimming and J lost 4 bases; unmatched junction nucleotides: 12. Germline assignment: CDR1 ENHRY and CDR2 SYGVKD. The CDR3 has 16 residues. The CDR3 reads CAISSETGEMATEAFF. For the CDR3, the DNA is TGTGCCATCAGTTCCGAGACAGGGGAGATGGCCACTGAAGCTTTCTTT.

V gene TRBV3-1 (or the pseudogene TRBV3-2) combines with J gene TRBJ2-3, with 7 bases aligning to TRBD2. Germline CDR1 and CDR2: LGHDT and YNNKEL (reference sequence). After removal of 0 bases from V and 2 bases from J, the junction contained 2 bases not matched to a gene. CDR3 length equals 15 residues. CDR3 region: CASSQDGTITDTQYF. CDR3 in DNA: TGTGCCAGCAGCCAAGATGGGACTATCACAGATACGCAGTATTTT.

The sample holds one count of this clone. The chain couples TRBV28 to TRBJ1-1; 7 positions match TRBD1. The CDR3 is made up of 16 amino acids. V trimming: 4 bases; J trimming: 0 bases; junction bases outside the gene matches: 8. The germline CDR1 and CDR2 sequences are MDHEN and SYDVKM. CDR3 coding DNA: TGTGCCAGCAGTTCACCCAGGGACAGTTTGAACACTGAAGCTTTCTTT. It specifies CASSSPRDSLNTEAFF.

V gene TRBV7-7 combines with J gene TRBJ1-3; the D is unclear. CDR3 length: 17 residues. Germline CDR1 is SSHAT and CDR2 is FNYEAQ (reference sequence). V lost 5 bases, J lost 2 bases, and 19 bases lay in between. CDR3 loop: CASSPFGGEETGNTIYF. Written as DNA, the CDR3 is TGTGCCAGCAGCCCCTTCGGCGGGGAGGAAACTGGAAACACCATATATTTT. Looking up the rest from reference TRBV7-7 and TRBJ1-3 gives the full variable domain: GAGVSQSPRYKVTKRGQDVTLRCDPISSHATLYWYQQALGQGPEFLTYFNYEAQPDKSGLPSDRFSAERPEGSISTLTIQRTEQRDSAMYRCASSPFGGEETGNTIYFGEGSWLTVV.

This clone has just a few counts. The chain links TRBV23-1 to TRBJ2-7; 10 nucleotides match TRBD2. TRBV23-1 is flagged as an ORF with uncertain function. This CDR3 has 16 amino acids. V gave up 0 bases and J gave up 2 bases; unmatched junction bases: 4. CDR3 sequence: CASSQSLAGDAYEQYF. In nucleotides, the CDR3 is TGCGCCAGCAGTCAATCTCTAGCGGGAGACGCCTACGAGCAGTACTTC.

The chain uses TRBV19 and TRBJ1-2; 9 bases fit TRBD1. Germline CDR1 is LNHDA and CDR2 is SQIVND (reference sequence). V trimming: 5 bases; J trimming: 6 bases; junction bases outside the gene matches: 13. The CDR3 has 16 residues. The CDR3 is CASSVTGGAGLDGYTF. The CDR3 nucleotides read TGTGCCAGTAGTGTAACAGGGGGCGCGGGATTGGATGGCTACACCTTC.

The genes are TRBV24-1 and TRBJ2-5; 8 bases match TRBD1. V shed 4 bases, J shed 2 bases, and the junction held 5 bases outside the gene matches. CDR1 KGHDR and CDR2 SFDVKD come from the germline V gene. CDR3 size: 15 residues. CDR3 DNA sequence: TGTGCCACCAGTGAGCACACAGGGGGACAAGAGACCCAGTACTTC. Its protein is CATSEHTGGQETQYF.

This sequence joins TRBV30 and TRBJ2-7; D is ambiguous. Germline V gene lookup returns CDR1 GTSNPN and CDR2 SVGIG (reference sequence). CDR3 length: 11 amino acids. With 0 bases removed from V and 7 bases from J, the gap between germline ends came to 7 bases. CDR3 loop: CAWSVKREQYF. For the CDR3, the DNA is TGTGCCTGGAGTGTGAAGAGGGAGCAGTACTTC.

V usage is TRBV2 and J usage is TRBJ2-7; 8 bases align to TRBD2. The V gene end was trimmed by 5 bases and the J gene end by 3 bases; junction bases not matched to a gene: 9. CDR1 SNHLY and CDR2 FYNNEI come from the germline V gene. This CDR3 spans 15 amino acids. This CDR3 reads CASSPFSSGYYEQYF. CDR3 nucleotides: TGTGCCAGCAGTCCCTTTTCTAGCGGGTACTACGAGCAGTACTTC. The complete variable domain, with remaining parts taken from reference TRBV2 and TRBJ2-7, reads EPEVTQTPSHQVTQMGQEVILRCVPISNHLYFYWYRQILGQKVEFLVSFYNNEISEKSEIFDDQFSVERPDGSNFTLKIRSTKLEDSAMYFCASSPFSSGYYEQYFGPGTRLTVT.

This clone occurred once. The chain links TRBV9 to TRBJ2-6; tentatively, D is TRBD1 (6 bases). CDR1 and CDR2 from the germline V gene are SGDLS and YYNGEE. Trimming stripped 4 bases from V and 0 bases from J, with 11 bases between. This CDR3 is 16 amino acids long. The CDR3 DNA follows: TGTGCCAGCAGCTCCGGACAGACCTCTGGGGCCAACGTCCTGACTTTC. Encoded protein: CASSSGQTSGANVLTF.

This rearrangement joins TRBV12-3 or TRBV12-4 to TRBJ1-1; D not certain. The ends were cut back, 5 bases at V and 6 bases at J, with 13 bases in the middle. CDR3 length equals 13 residues. This chain's CDR3 is CASSKIWRSEAFF. The CDR3 DNA sequence: TGTGCCAGCAGTAAAATATGGAGATCTGAAGCTTTCTTT.

The chain uses TRBV19 and TRBJ1-1, with TRBD1 matching 7 bases. After removal of 3 bases from V and 1 base from J, the junction contained 2 bases not matched to a gene. Germline loops: CDR1 LNHDA, CDR2 SQIVND (reference sequence). The CDR3 totals 14 residues. CDR3 nucleotides: TGTGCCAGTAGTATGGGGACAGCGAACACTGAAGCTTTCTTT. Its translation is CASSMGTANTEAFF.

This rearrangement joins TRBV12-5 to TRBJ1-2, with D possibly matching TRBD1 (6 bases). The length of the CDR3 is 14 residues. Germline V lookup: CDR1 LGHNT, CDR2 FRNRAP. The V end lost 2 bases, the J end lost 6 bases, and 13 bases lay between the germline ends. The CDR3 reads CASGLQGRRDGYTF. The CDR3 DNA sequence: TGTGCTAGTGGTTTGCAGGGGCGAAGAGATGGCTACACCTTC.

The J gene is TRBJ2-1, the V gene TRBV2; 11 bases are shared with TRBD2. The ends lost 6 bases at V and 4 bases at J; junction bases unmatched: 11. The CDR3 is 17 amino acids. CDR1 and CDR2 (germline): SNHLY, FYNNEI. CDR3 nucleotide sequence: TGTGCCAGCAGCCTGACTAGCGGGAACTCAATGTACAATGAGCAGTTCTTC. Translation gives CASSLTSGNSMYNEQFF.

The chain uses TRBV6-5 and TRBJ2-2; the D gene is possibly TRBD2 (5 bases). Germline V gives CDR1 MNHEY, CDR2 SVGAGI. CDR3 length equals 14 residues. The V gene lost 6 bases and the J gene lost 7 bases, with 15 bases spanning the gap. The CDR3 spells CASRPLSEGGELFF. In DNA form, the CDR3 reads TGTGCCAGCAGACCCCTTTCAGAGGGCGGGGAGCTGTTTTTT.

This chain connects TRBV6-5 to TRBJ2-3; possibly TRBD2 for D (7 bases). V lost 7 bases and J 14 bases, leaving 16 bases between the germline ends. From germline, CDR1 is MNHEY and CDR2 SVGAGI. This CDR3 contains 11 residues. The CDR3 DNA is TGTGCCAGCATGCGGGGGCCGCGGATGTATTTT. Amino acids: CASMRGPRMYF.

The chain links TRBV14 to TRBJ1-1; D not resolved. Trimming stripped 3 bases from V and 1 base from J, with 3 bases between. The CDR3 consists of 12 residues. Germline V gene lookup returns CDR1 SGHDN and CDR2 FVKESK. The CDR3 region has the DNA TGTGCCAGCAGCCACGGGAACACTGAAGCTTTCTTT. Its translation: CASSHGNTEAFF.

This clone was observed a handful of times. The chain carries TRBV6-5 and TRBJ2-3, with no clear D. The V and J ends lost 2 bases and 5 bases respectively, with 11 bases between them. The CDR3 has 14 amino acids. From germline, CDR1 is MNHEY and CDR2 SVGAGI. CDR3 sequence reads: CASSYLLSEDTQYF. The DNA for the CDR3 is TGTGCCAGCAGTTACCTTTTGAGTGAAGATACGCAGTATTTT.